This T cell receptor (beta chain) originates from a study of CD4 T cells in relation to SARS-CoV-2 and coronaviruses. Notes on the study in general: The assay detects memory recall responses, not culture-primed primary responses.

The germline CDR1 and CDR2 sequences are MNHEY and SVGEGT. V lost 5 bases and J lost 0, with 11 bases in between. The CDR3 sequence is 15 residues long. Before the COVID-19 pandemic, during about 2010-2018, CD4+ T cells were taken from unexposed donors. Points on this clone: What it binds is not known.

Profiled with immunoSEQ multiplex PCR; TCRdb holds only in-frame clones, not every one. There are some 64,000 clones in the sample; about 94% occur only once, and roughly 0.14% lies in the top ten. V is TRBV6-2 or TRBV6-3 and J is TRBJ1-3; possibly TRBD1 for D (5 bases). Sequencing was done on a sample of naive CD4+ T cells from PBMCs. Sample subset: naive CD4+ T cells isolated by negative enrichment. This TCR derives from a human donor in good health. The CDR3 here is CASSDTGFSGNTIYF. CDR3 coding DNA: TGTGCCAGCAGTGATACAGGATTCTCTGGAAACACCATATATTTT.